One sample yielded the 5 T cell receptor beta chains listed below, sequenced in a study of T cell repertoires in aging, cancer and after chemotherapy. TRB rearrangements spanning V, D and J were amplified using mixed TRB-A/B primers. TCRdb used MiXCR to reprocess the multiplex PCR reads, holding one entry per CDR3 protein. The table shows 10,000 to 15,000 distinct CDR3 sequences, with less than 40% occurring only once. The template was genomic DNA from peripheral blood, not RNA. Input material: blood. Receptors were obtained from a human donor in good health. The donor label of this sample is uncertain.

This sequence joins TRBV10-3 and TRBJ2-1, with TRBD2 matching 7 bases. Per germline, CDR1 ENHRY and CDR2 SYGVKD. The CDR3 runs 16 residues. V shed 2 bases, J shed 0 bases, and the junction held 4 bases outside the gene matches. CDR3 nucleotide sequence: TGTGCCATCAGTGAGGGGAGGGTACTCTCCTACAATGAGCAGTTCTTC. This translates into CAISEGRVLSYNEQFF.

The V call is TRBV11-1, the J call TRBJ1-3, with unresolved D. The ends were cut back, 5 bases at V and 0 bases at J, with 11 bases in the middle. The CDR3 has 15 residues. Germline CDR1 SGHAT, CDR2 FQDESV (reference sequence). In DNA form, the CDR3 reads TGTGCCAGCAGCCAAGGGCACCTCTCTGGAAACACCATATATTTT. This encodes CASSQGHLSGNTIYF.

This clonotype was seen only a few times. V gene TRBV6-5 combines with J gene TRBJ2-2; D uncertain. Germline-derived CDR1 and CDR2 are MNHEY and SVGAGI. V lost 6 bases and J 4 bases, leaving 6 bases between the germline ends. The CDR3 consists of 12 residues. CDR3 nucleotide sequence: TGTGCCAGCAGGTTAGGCACCGGGGAGCTGTTTTTT. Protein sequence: CASRLGTGELFF.

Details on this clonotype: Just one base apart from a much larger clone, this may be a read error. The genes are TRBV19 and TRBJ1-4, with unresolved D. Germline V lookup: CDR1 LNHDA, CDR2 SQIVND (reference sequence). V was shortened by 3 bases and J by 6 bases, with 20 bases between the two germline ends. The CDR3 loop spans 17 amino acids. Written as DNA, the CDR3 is TGTGCCAGTAGTATCCAACGGAGGTGGACCCGTGATGAAAAACTGTTTTTT. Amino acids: CASSIQRRWTRDEKLFF.

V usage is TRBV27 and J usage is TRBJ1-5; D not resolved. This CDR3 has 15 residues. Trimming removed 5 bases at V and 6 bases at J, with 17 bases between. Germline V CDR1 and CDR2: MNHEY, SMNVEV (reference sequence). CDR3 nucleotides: TGTGCCAGCAGTCCCTCCGGTTTGGAGGGTCAGCCCCAGCATTTT. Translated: CASSPSGLEGQPQHF.